These 26 T cell receptor beta chains originate from one sample sequenced in a study of blood T cell repertoires in COVID-19. Measured with immunoSEQ multiplex PCR; TCRdb has only the in-frame clones, and not every one. This sample has 150,000 to 200,000 clones, with approximately 75% found just once. What was sequenced was peripheral blood. The receptors originated from a human donor in a cohort sampled during active COVID-19.

V gene TRBV4-3 combines with J gene TRBJ2-3; D unclear. Germline CDR1 reads LGHNA; CDR2 reads YSLEER. V was shortened by 0 bases and J by 4 bases, with 14 bases between the two germline ends. The CDR3 runs 16 residues. Here the CDR3 reads CASSQDRGLGADTQYF. CDR3 nucleotide sequence: TGCGCCAGCAGCCAAGATAGAGGCCTAGGAGCAGATACGCAGTATTTT.

The V gene is TRBV10-2, the J gene TRBJ2-5; D uncertain. The CDR3 consists of 12 residues. Deletions cut 5 bases from V and 2 bases from J, with 6 bases between. Germline CDR1 reads WSHSY; CDR2 reads SAAADI. CDR3 sequence (DNA): TGCGCCAGCAGTCAAAATCAAGAGACCCAGTACTTC. Encoded protein: CASSQNQETQYF.

This chain links TRBV19 with TRBJ2-3, with 10 nucleotides matching TRBD2. This CDR3 has 15 residues. The germline V gene encodes CDR1 LNHDA and CDR2 SQIVND (reference sequence). The J segment lost 4 bases and the V segment lost 10 bases, leaving 11 bases of the junction unmatched. CDR3 in amino acids: CATNPLAGVPDTQYF. Written as DNA, the CDR3 is TGTGCCACGAACCCCCTAGCGGGAGTACCAGATACGCAGTATTTT.

CDR3 DNA sequence: TGTGCCAGTAGTATGGGGCAGGGGAGCTCCTACGAGCAGTACTTC. Its protein is CASSMGQGSSYEQYF. V is TRBV19 and J is TRBJ2-7, with D possibly TRBD1 on 6 matching bases. V was cut by 3 bases and J by 0 bases, with 12 bases left in between. Germline CDR1 and CDR2: LNHDA and SQIVND (reference sequence). The CDR3 has 15 amino acids. Drawing the rest from reference TRBV19 and TRBJ2-7, the complete variable domain is DGGITQSPKYLFRKEGQNVTLSCEQNLNHDAMYWYRQDPGQGLRLIYYSQIVNDFQKGDIAEGYSVSREKKESFPLTVTSAQKNPTAFYLCASSMGQGSSYEQYFGPGTRLTVT.

V gene TRBV7-2 combines with J gene TRBJ2-1; TRBD2 matches at 10 bases. The V gene's germline CDR1 is SGHTA and CDR2 FQGNSA. There are 15 residues in the CDR3. The junction had 8 bases not matched to a gene; V was cut back by 8 bases and J by 4 bases. The CDR3 region has the DNA TGTGCCAGCGGCCTCGGGACTAGCGCTTACAATGAGCAGTTCTTC. This gives the protein CASGLGTSAYNEQFF.

This clone came up a few times. V usage is TRBV4-3 and J usage is TRBJ1-5; D call uncertain. Trimming pared 1 base from V and 9 bases from J, leaving 7 bases between. This CDR3 comprises 12 residues. Germline V CDR1 and CDR2: LGHNA, YSLEER. CDR3 loop: CASSQGEGPQHF. CDR3 coding DNA: TGCGCCAGCAGCCAAGGTGAGGGGCCCCAGCATTTT.

The V gene is TRBV6-5, the J gene TRBJ1-1; D is unresolved. Germline CDR1 is MNHEY and CDR2 is SVGAGI. The CDR3 runs 14 residues. V was shortened by 2 bases and J by 2 bases, with 9 bases between the two germline ends. The CDR3 region is CASSYENYNTEAFF. CDR3 nucleotides: TGTGCCAGCAGTTACGAGAATTATAACACTGAAGCTTTCTTT.

J is TRBJ1-2 and V is TRBV4-1; D uncertain. Germline V gene sequence: CDR1 MGHRA, CDR2 YSYEKL. There are 16 residues in the CDR3. Trimming took 4 bases from V and 0 from J, leaving 15 bases between them. For the CDR3, the DNA is TGCGCCAGCAGCCCCCTGGGCGGGCGGTCTAACTATGGCTACACCTTC. Translated: CASSPLGGRSNYGYTF.

CDR3 DNA: TGTGCCAGTAAGGCAGGCTCGTATGGCTACACCTTC. This codes for CASKAGSYGYTF. The chain has TRBV19 and TRBJ1-2; D remains ambiguous. The V end lost 7 bases, the J end lost 5 bases, and 11 bases lay between the germline ends. CDR3 length: 12 residues. Looked up from germline, CDR1 is LNHDA and CDR2 is SQIVND (reference sequence).

The V call is TRBV5-8, the J call TRBJ2-6, with no clear D. CDR1 is SGHTS and CDR2 is YDEGEE in the germline V gene. This CDR3 is built from 15 residues. V was trimmed by 1 base and J by 0 bases, leaving 5 bases between them. The CDR3 DNA reads TGTGCCAGCAGCTTGTCAGGCTCTGGGGCCAACGTCCTGACTTTC. Its translation is CASSLSGSGANVLTF. Using reference TRBV5-8 and TRBJ2-6 for the parts outside the CDR3, the full variable domain is EAGVTQSPTHLIKTRGQQATLRCSPISGHTSVYWYQQALGLGLQFLLWYDEGEERNRGNFPPRFSGRQFPNYSSELNVNALELEDSALYLCASSLSGSGANVLTFGAGSRLTVL.

This sequence joins TRBV27 and TRBJ2-5; 7 bases align to TRBD2. V lost 3 bases to trimming and J lost 2 bases; unmatched junction nucleotides: 6. Germline-derived CDR1 and CDR2 are MNHEY and SMNVEV (reference sequence). CDR3 length equals 15 residues. The DNA for the CDR3 is TGTGCCAGCAGTTTTTTGCGGGAGAGGCAAGAGACCCAGTACTTC. It is translated as CASSFLRERQETQYF.

This clone has a single count. The chain employs TRBV6-6 and TRBJ2-1; possible D gene TRBD2, 6 bases. V was clipped by 6 bases and J by 4 bases, with 16 bases between them. This CDR3 has 15 residues. CDR1 is MNHNY and CDR2 is SVGAGI in the germline V gene (reference sequence). The CDR3: CASSPQGGQYNEQFF. In DNA form, the CDR3 reads TGTGCCAGCAGCCCTCAGGGAGGTCAATACAATGAGCAGTTCTTC.

This clone was seen just once. The rearrangement uses TRBV4-2 and TRBJ2-5, with D perhaps TRBD1 (5 bases). CDR1 and CDR2 (germline): LGHNA, YNFKEQ. V dropped 4 bases and J dropped 5 bases, with 8 bases sitting between them. This CDR3 has 12 residues. The DNA of the CDR3 is TGTGCCAGCAGCCTGGGGCGGGAGACCCAGTACTTC. Encoded protein: CASSLGRETQYF.

The chain joins TRBV6-5 to TRBJ1-2; D unresolved. The V and J ends lost 8 bases and 9 bases respectively, with 19 bases between them. The CDR3 has 13 residues. CDR1 MNHEY and CDR2 SVGAGI come from the germline V gene. CDR3 region: CASLTQATQSYTF. The CDR3 coding sequence is TGTGCCAGCCTAACCCAGGCAACACAAAGCTACACCTTC.

This clone was seen once. The V and J genes are TRBV19 and TRBJ2-7, with 7 bases fitting TRBD2. The CDR3 is 14 residues long. The ends lost 1 base at V and 3 bases at J; junction bases unmatched: 3. The V gene's germline CDR1 is LNHDA and CDR2 SQIVND (reference sequence). In DNA, the CDR3 is TGTGCCAGTAGTATAGGGCTAGCGGACTACGAGCAGTACTTC. Translating gives CASSIGLADYEQYF.

The chain's CDR3 is CASSAGQGVGREQYF. The CDR3 bases are TGTGCCAGCAGCGCGGGACAGGGGGTCGGGCGCGAGCAGTACTTC. The chain employs TRBV9 and TRBJ2-7; 11 bases agree with TRBD1. Germline CDR1 reads SGDLS; CDR2 reads YYNGEE. Trimming at V came to 3 bases and at J to 6 bases, leaving 8 bases not matched to a gene. The CDR3 sequence is 15 residues long.

CDR3 bases: TGTGCCAGCAGTTTTAGGACAGCGATAAGTGAAGCTTTCTTT. Translating gives CASSFRTAISEAFF. The V and J genes are TRBV6-5 and TRBJ1-1, with D possibly being TRBD1 (6 bases). This CDR3 spans 14 amino acids. Per the germline V gene, CDR1 is MNHEY and CDR2 is SVGAGI. V lost 4 bases, J lost 7 bases, and 16 bases lay in between.

V and J are TRBV6-2 or TRBV6-3 and TRBJ2-2, with a tentative D call TRBD1 (6 bases). Germline V gene sequence: CDR1 MNHEY, CDR2 SVGEGT. Between the trimmed V and J ends, which lost 5 bases and 5 bases, there was a span of 9 bases. There are 13 residues in the CDR3. The CDR3 sequence is CASSQQGTGELFF. The CDR3 region has the DNA TGTGCCAGCAGTCAACAGGGTACCGGGGAGCTGTTTTTT.

V gene TRBV19 combines with J gene TRBJ1-5; D gene unclear. The germline CDR1 and CDR2 sequences are LNHDA and SQIVND (reference sequence). The V end was cut by 5 bases, the J end by 0 bases, with 20 bases between. The length of the CDR3 is 18 residues. CDR3 protein: CASSPAGPQLYSNQPQHF. Here the CDR3 DNA reads TGTGCCAGTAGTCCGGCAGGCCCTCAGCTCTATAGCAATCAGCCCCAGCATTTT.

This CDR3 is CASSLDFSGANVLTF. CDR3 bases: TGCGCCAGCAGCTTGGACTTTTCTGGGGCCAACGTCCTGACTTTC. V gene TRBV5-1 combines with J gene TRBJ2-6, with no clear D. Trimming pared 0 bases from V and 1 base from J, leaving 5 bases between. Germline loops: CDR1 SGHRS, CDR2 YFSETQ. The CDR3 has 15 amino acids.

The chain has TRBV7-9 and TRBJ2-2; D call uncertain. The germline CDR1 and CDR2 sequences are SEHNR and FQNEAQ (reference sequence). The CDR3 loop spans 10 amino acids. V was shortened by 5 bases and J by 8 bases, with 3 bases between the two germline ends. The CDR3 sequence: CASSAGELFF. CDR3 in DNA: TGTGCCAGCAGCGCGGGGGAGCTGTTTTTT.

The rearrangement joins TRBV29-1 to TRBJ2-3, with 8 bases lining up with TRBD1. The junction had 7 bases not matched to a gene; V was cut back by 6 bases and J by 2 bases. Germline loops: CDR1 SQVTM, CDR2 ANQGSEA. The CDR3 sequence is 14 residues long. The CDR3 DNA reads TGCAGCGTGCCTTCGACAGGGGCCACAGATACGCAGTATTTT. This encodes CSVPSTGATDTQYF.

The chain has TRBV3-1 (or the pseudogene TRBV3-2) and TRBJ1-2; D remains ambiguous. The germline V and J ends were trimmed by 5 bases and 4 bases, with 11 bases remaining between them. This CDR3 contains 13 residues. CDR1 and CDR2 from the germline V gene are LGHDT and YNNKEL (reference sequence). The CDR3 reads CASSGAQLYGYTF. DNA for the CDR3: TGTGCCAGCAGCGGAGCTCAACTCTATGGCTACACCTTC.

This clone was detected only once. The rearrangement uses TRBV4-3 and TRBJ2-7; tentative D call: TRBD2 (7 bases). CDR1 and CDR2 (germline): LGHNA, YSLEER. Between the trimmed V and J ends, which lost 4 bases and 3 bases, there was a span of 22 bases. This CDR3 region has 17 residues. The CDR3 nucleotides are TGCGCCAGCAGCCCGCCGGGGGGCCTGGAAGGTGTCTACGAGCAGTACTTC. As protein: CASSPPGGLEGVYEQYF.

The chain recombines TRBV9 with TRBJ2-3; no reliable D call. CDR1 and CDR2 from the germline V gene are SGDLS and YYNGEE. The CDR3 extends over 12 amino acids. V shed 1 base and J shed 5 bases, with 5 bases lying between them. CDR3 loop: CASSVSLDTQYF. The CDR3 DNA reads TGTGCCAGCAGCGTATCTCTAGATACGCAGTATTTT.

The chain is built from TRBV28 and TRBJ1-1; 10 nucleotides align to TRBD1. With V trimmed by 7 bases and J by 5 bases, 7 bases remained unmatched. The CDR3 has 14 residues. CDR1 is MDHEN, CDR2 SYDVKM, per germline. The CDR3 sequence: CASTRDRGGTEAFF. The DNA of the CDR3 is TGTGCCAGCACCCGGGACAGGGGTGGGACTGAAGCTTTCTTT.